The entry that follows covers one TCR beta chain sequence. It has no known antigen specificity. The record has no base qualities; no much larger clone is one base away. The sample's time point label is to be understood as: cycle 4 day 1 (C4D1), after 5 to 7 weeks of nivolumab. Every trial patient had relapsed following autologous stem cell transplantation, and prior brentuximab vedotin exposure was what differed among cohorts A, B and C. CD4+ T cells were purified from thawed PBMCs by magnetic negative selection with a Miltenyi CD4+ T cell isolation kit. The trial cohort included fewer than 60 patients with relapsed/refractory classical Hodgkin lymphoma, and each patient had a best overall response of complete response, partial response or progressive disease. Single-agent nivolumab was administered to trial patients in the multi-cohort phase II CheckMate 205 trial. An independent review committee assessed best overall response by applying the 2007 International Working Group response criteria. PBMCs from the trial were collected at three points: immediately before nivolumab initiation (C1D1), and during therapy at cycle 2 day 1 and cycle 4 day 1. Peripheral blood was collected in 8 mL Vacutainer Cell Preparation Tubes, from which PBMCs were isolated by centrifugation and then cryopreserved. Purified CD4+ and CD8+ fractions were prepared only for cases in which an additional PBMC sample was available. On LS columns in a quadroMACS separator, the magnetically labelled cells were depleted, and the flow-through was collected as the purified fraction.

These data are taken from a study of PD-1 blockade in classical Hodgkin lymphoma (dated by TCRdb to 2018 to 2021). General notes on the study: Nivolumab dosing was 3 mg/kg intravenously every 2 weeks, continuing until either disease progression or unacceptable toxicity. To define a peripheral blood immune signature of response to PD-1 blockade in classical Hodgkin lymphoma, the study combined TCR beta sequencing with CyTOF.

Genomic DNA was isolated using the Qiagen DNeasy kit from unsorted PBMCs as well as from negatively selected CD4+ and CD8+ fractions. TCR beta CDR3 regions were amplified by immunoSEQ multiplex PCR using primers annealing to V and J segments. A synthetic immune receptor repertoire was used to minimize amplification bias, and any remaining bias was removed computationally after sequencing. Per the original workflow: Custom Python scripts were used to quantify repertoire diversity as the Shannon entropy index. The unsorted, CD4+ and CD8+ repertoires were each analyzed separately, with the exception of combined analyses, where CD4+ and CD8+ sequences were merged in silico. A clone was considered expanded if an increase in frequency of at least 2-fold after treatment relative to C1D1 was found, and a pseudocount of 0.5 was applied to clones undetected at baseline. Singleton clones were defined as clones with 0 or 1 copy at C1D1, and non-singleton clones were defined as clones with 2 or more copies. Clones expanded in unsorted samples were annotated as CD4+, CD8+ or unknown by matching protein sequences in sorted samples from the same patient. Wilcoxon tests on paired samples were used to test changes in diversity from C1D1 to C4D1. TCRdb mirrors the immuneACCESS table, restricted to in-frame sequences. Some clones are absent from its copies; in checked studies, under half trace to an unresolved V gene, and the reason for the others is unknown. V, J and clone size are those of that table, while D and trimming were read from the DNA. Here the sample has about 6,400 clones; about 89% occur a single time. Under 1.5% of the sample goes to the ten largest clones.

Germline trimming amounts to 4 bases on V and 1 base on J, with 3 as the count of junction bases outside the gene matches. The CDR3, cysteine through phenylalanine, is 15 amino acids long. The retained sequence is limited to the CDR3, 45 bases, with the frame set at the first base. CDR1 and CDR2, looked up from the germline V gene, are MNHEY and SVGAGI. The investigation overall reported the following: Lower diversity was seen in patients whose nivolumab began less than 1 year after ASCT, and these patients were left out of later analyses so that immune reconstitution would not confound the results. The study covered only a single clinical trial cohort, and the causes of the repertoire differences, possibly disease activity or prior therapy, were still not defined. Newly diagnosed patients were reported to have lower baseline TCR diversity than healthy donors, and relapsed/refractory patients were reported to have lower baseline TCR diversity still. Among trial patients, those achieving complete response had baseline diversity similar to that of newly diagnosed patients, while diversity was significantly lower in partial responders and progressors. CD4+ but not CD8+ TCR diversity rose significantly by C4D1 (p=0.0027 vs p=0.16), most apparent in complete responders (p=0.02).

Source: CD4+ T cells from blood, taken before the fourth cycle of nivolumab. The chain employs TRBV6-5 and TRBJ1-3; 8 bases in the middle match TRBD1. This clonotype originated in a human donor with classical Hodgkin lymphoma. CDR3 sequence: CASSLDRASGNTIYF. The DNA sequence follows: TGTGCCAGCAGTTTGGACAGGGCATCTGGAAACACCATATATTTT.